This T cell receptor (beta chain) was sequenced for a study of CD8+ T cells in alopecia areata. At the level of the study: C3H/HeJ donors aged about 6-12 months with spontaneous alopecia supplied skin grafted onto roughly 7-11-week-old female C3H/HeJ mice.

Extracted from the samples, RNA was reverse transcribed into cDNA to serve as the sequencing template. Sequencing was performed with immunoSEQ multiplex PCR; in TCRdb, only in-frame clones are kept and a portion is missing. The sample lists 290,000 or so clones, none appearing once, the ten largest making up roughly 1.2%. This clone occurred a few times. Gene labels here are mouse ones. The CDR3 end lies 4 residues beyond the end of the read and is filled in from the germline J gene. Other DNA sequences of this sample code for an identical CDR3. Cells from pooled cutaneous lymph nodes were sorted by CD4, CD8alpha, NKG2D, NKG2ACE and other markers. J gave up 2 bases and V 5 bases, and 4 bases lay outside the gene matches. In germline, CDR1 is GKSSPN, CDR2 SITVG. This CDR3 is built from 13 residues.

The chain joins TRBV31 to TRBJ1-2, with 8 bases fitting TRBD1. Sequenced sample: CD4+ T cells sorted from a lymph node. This sequence was found in a C3H/HeJ mouse with alopecia areata. Mouse strain MHC haplotype: H2-k. CDR3 bases read: TGTGCCTGGGGCCAGGGGGCGAACTCC. Protein: CAWGQGANS. The entire CDR3 is CAWGQGANSDYTF.